These 11 T cell receptor beta chains originate from one sample sequenced in a study of blood T cells in healthy people across ages. Then a second PCR, running about 6 to 11 cycles, was carried out with a sample-barcoded 5' primer and a J-beta primer mix. TCRdb analysed the 5' RACE reads with MiXCR anew, one entry per CDR3 protein. The repertoire has approximately 1,100,000 distinct CDR3 sequences, 45% of them found once; the top ten carry approximately 17%. The specimen was blood. The receptors come from a woman aged 55-69 years in good health.

V gene TRBV4-1 combines with J gene TRBJ2-1, with D tentatively TRBD1 (6 bases). The end of the DNA fits TRBJ2-7 better, so the J call may be wrong. The CDR3 runs 14 residues. Germline loops: CDR1 MGHRA, CDR2 YSYEKL. The CDR3 here is CASSLRGGDNEQYF. CDR3 in DNA: TGCGCCAGCAGCCTCAGAGGTGGGGACAATGAGCAGTACTTC.

The chain has TRBV10-3 and TRBJ2-7, with TRBD2 identical over 11 bases. The CDR3 length is 15 residues. CDR1 and CDR2 (germline): ENHRY, SYGVKD. Trimming took 4 bases from V and 3 from J; bases not matched to a gene: 5. The CDR3 DNA reads TGTGCCATCAGTGGGCGACTAGCGGGAAGCTACGAGCAGTACTTC. This sequence encodes CAISGRLAGSYEQYF.

The chain employs TRBV30 and TRBJ1-1; no definite D call. This CDR3 contains 13 residues. The ends were cut back, 0 bases at V and 0 bases at J, with 5 bases in the middle. Germline V CDR1 and CDR2: GTSNPN, SVGIG (reference sequence). The CDR3 region is CAWSVALNTEAFF. DNA of the CDR3: TGTGCCTGGAGTGTTGCCCTGAACACTGAAGCTTTCTTT. Drawing the rest from reference TRBV30 and TRBJ1-1, the complete variable domain is SQTIHQWPATLVQPVGSPLSLECTVEGTSNPNLYWYRQAAGRGLQLLFYSVGIGQISSEVPQNLSASRPQDRQFILSSKKLLLSDSGFYLCAWSVALNTEAFFGQGTRLTVV.

This clonotype appeared once. The CDR3 protein is CARRPIQTYNEQFF. In DNA form, the CDR3 reads TGTGCCCGACGACCGATTCAGACTTACAATGAGCAGTTCTTC. V gene TRBV30 combines with J gene TRBJ2-1, with D unclear. Germline loops: CDR1 GTSNPN, CDR2 SVGIG (reference sequence). The CDR3 contains 14 residues. Trimming removed 8 bases from V and 4 bases from J, with 18 bases in between.

V usage is TRBV27 and J usage is TRBJ2-3, with 7 bases identical to TRBD1. Trimming took 5 bases from V and 3 from J; bases not matched to a gene: 8. Germline lookup yields CDR1 MNHEY and CDR2 SMNVEV (reference sequence). The length of the CDR3 is 15 residues. CDR3 coding DNA: TGTGCCAGCAGTGAACAGGGGTCGGTAACAGATACGCAGTATTTT. This translates into CASSEQGSVTDTQYF.

On this clonotype: An end of the junction differs from the germline gene, which may be a read error. The V and J genes are TRBV27 and TRBJ2-3; TRBD1 might be the D (6 bases). Germline V gene data show CDR1 as MNHEY and CDR2 as SMNVEV (reference sequence). The CDR3 is 16 residues long. CDR3 nucleotide sequence: TGTGCCAGCAGTTTACGCCCAGGGGCCCGCACAGGTACGCAGTATTTT. Amino acid sequence: CASSLRPGARTGTQYF.

This chain joins TRBV5-1 and TRBJ1-2, with 9 nucleotides matching TRBD1. Germline V gene data show CDR1 as SGHRS and CDR2 as YFSETQ. CDR3 length equals 14 residues. J gave up 7 bases and V 2 bases, and 6 bases lay outside the gene matches. CDR3 sequence (DNA): TGCGCCAGCAGCTTACAGGGGACAGGGAGTGGCTACACCTTC. The encoded protein is CASSLQGTGSGYTF.

The genes are TRBV29-1 and TRBJ2-3; no definite D call. CDR1 and CDR2 from the germline V gene are SQVTM and ANQGSEA. This CDR3 has 14 residues. Trimming removed 2 bases at V and 2 bases at J, with 11 bases between. As DNA, the CDR3 is TGCAGCGTTGAAAGGCGGCAGTTCACAGATACGCAGTATTTT. Protein: CSVERRQFTDTQYF.

This clonotype was observed at least ten times. This chain connects TRBV20-1 to TRBJ2-3; TRBD1 agrees at 8 bases. There are 14 residues in the CDR3. The junction had 10 bases not matched to a gene; V was cut back by 6 bases and J by 5 bases. Germline CDR1 DFQATT, CDR2 SNEGSKA (reference sequence). This CDR3 reads CSAESTGDRDTQYF. The CDR3 DNA reads TGCAGTGCGGAATCGACAGGGGATCGAGATACGCAGTATTTT.

The J gene is TRBJ2-1, the V gene TRBV7-2; 8 bases are a match to TRBD2. V was clipped by 5 bases and J by 7 bases; unmatched bases: 25. The germline CDR1 and CDR2 sequences are SGHTA and FQGNSA. There are 20 residues in the CDR3. CDR3 nucleotide sequence: TGTGCCAGCAGCCCTAAACCACCTTCTTGGGCGAGCGGGAGATTGAATGAGCAGTTCTTC. It codes for CASSPKPPSWASGRLNEQFF. Using reference TRBV7-2 and TRBJ2-1 for the parts outside the CDR3, the full variable domain is GAGVSQSPSNKVTEKGKDVELRCDPISGHTALYWYRQSLGQGLEFLIYFQGNSAPDKSGLPSDRFSAERTGGSVSTLTIQRTQQEDSAVYLCASSPKPPSWASGRLNEQFFGPGTRLTVL.

The V call is TRBV4-1, the J call TRBJ2-3; D remains ambiguous. Germline CDR1 is MGHRA and CDR2 is YSYEKL. CDR3 length: 17 residues. Trimming took off 4 bases at V and 3 bases at J, with 20 bases between the two ends. The CDR3 here is CASSLTSLGLRTDTQYF. CDR3 nucleotides: TGCGCCAGCAGCCTAACCTCCCTTGGGCTGAGAACAGATACGCAGTATTTT.